Ten or more counts support the clone carrying this TCR beta chain. Its antigen remains unidentified. For TCR beta, libraries came from iRepertoire HTBI primers and Arm-PCR of CDR3 regions. TCRdb used MiXCR to reprocess the multiplex PCR reads, holding one entry per CDR3 protein. The sample contains under 250,000 distinct CDR3 sequences, roughly 18% of which appear only once. This sample is drawn from a study of regulatory T cells in long-lasting Graves disease. Findings of the study overall: Results may be inaccurate due to the small sample size.

Sample time point: newly diagnosed GD, antithyroid drugs for less than 3 months. Isolated PBMC RNA provided the starting material for the TCR library. Germline lookup yields CDR1 SGHRS and CDR2 YFSETQ. The CDR3 contains 14 residues. The germline V and J ends were trimmed by 1 base and 5 bases, with 12 bases remaining between them. This sample also appeared in a second study, on T cells in Graves' hyperthyroidism and ophthalmopathy. From that second work: The authors deemed Graves' hyperthyroidism stable absent ophthalmopathy progression within 18 months. TCR CDR3 regions were first amplified by RT-PCR with HTBI primers. Blood also carried most thyroid clonotypes expanded above 0.001.

The sequence derives from a woman in her twenties or thirties with Graves disease. The starting material was peripheral blood mononuclear cells (PBMCs), obtained at new diagnosis, from a patient treated with antithyroid drugs. The rearrangement joins TRBV5-1 to TRBJ2-5; D remains unclear. CDR3 bases: TGCGCCAGCAGCTTGTTGTCAAGCCCGGAGACCCAGTACTTC. As protein: CASSLLSSPETQYF.